Listed below are T cell receptor beta chains from one sample, sequenced in a study of blood T cell repertoires in COVID-19. Sequencing was performed with immunoSEQ multiplex PCR; in TCRdb, only in-frame clones are kept and a portion is missing. Altogether under 250,000 clones are present, around 85% being singletons, with the ten largest covering about 8.2%. The specimen was PBMCs or T cells enriched from blood (not recorded which). Receptors were obtained from a woman aged 50 to 60 with acute COVID-19. Both conserved end residues are part of each CDR3. The order of the fields is D gene, V gene, J gene, clone size, CDR3 DNA, CDR3 protein. A D gene is named only where the DNA matches it firmly. Size is stated for part of the rows, as once, few or many counts, or as a class when the clone is expanded.

TRBD1	TRBV19	TRBJ1-2	-	TGTGCCAGTAGTACGCCCGGACAGGTCCGCTATGGCTACACCTTC	CASSTPGQVRYGYTF
-	TRBV4-3	TRBJ1-5	-	TGCGCCAGCAGCCTTTTCCCCAAGCACGGACAGATTAATCAGCCCCAGCATTTT	CASSLFPKHGQINQPQHF
-	TRBV27	TRBJ1-4	-	TGTGCCAGCAGCCTTGCGGGGGCCTCAACTAATGAAAAACTGTTTTTT	CASSLAGASTNEKLFF
-	TRBV15	TRBJ1-2	-	TGTGCCACCACCTGGGGGCGCTTCCCCGGCTACACCTTC	CATTWGRFPGYTF
TRBD1	TRBV18	TRBJ1-4	-	TGTGCCAGCTCACCACCGGGCCAGGGGGGTGAAAAACTGTTTTTT	CASSPPGQGGEKLFF
TRBD1	TRBV19	TRBJ2-3	-	TGTGCCAGTAGAGACAGGGTGCCGAGCACAGATACGCAGTATTTT	CASRDRVPSTDTQYF
-	TRBV19	TRBJ1-6	once	TGTGCCAGTAGTATCGTGCAGGGAAGCAACAATTCACCCCTCCACTTT	CASSIVQGSNNSPLHF
TRBD2	TRBV10-3	TRBJ2-5	-	TGTGCCATCAGAGCTAGCGGGACCTTGGAGACCCAGTACTTC	CAIRASGTLETQYF
-	TRBV7-8	TRBJ1-3	-	TGTGCCAGCAGCTGGGACGGGAGCTCTGGAAACACCATATATTTT	CASSWDGSSGNTIYF
TRBD2	TRBV2	TRBJ2-1	-	TGTGCCAGCAAGGGTAGCGGGGGGGCCGGGAGGAATGAGCAGTTCTTC	CASKGSGGAGRNEQFF
TRBD1	TRBV5-1	TRBJ2-7	-	TGCGCCAGCAGCTTGCGGGGACAGCGGGAGCAGTACTTC	CASSLRGQREQYF
-	TRBV6-2/TRBV6-3	TRBJ2-7	medium-sized	TGTGCCAGCAGTTACTCCGGGAAGAACTACGAGCAGTACTTC	CASSYSGKNYEQYF
TRBD1	TRBV18	TRBJ1-1	-	TGTGCCAGCTCACACACGGACAGGGTGATGAACACTGAAGCTTTCTTT	CASSHTDRVMNTEAFF
-	TRBV19	TRBJ1-2	-	TGTGCCAGTAGTATAAACAGGGAAAGCTATGGCTACACCTTC	CASSINRESYGYTF
TRBD1	TRBV4-1	TRBJ2-1	-	TGCGCCAGCAGCCAAGAACAGGGGTACAATGAGCAGTTCTTC	CASSQEQGYNEQFF
-	TRBV25-1	TRBJ1-5	-	TGTGCCACCAGCGGGTCCCAGCATTTT	CATSGSQHF
TRBD2	TRBV7-2	TRBJ2-7	once	TGTGCCAGCAGCTCCTATGCGCGGGGGGGCGACTACGAGCAGTACTTC	CASSSYARGGDYEQYF
-	TRBV6-5	TRBJ2-7	few	TGTGCCAGCAGTTACGGAAGACAGAGCTCCTACGAGCAGTACTTC	CASSYGRQSSYEQYF
-	TRBV4-1	TRBJ2-5	-	TGCGCCAGCAGCCAAGATAGGCTTCCTACAGGGAACGTTCAGGAGACCCAGTACTTC	CASSQDRLPTGNVQETQYF
TRBD2	TRBV30	TRBJ2-3	-	TGTGCCTGGAGTCCGGGACTAGCGCAGGCAGATACGCAGTATTTT	CAWSPGLAQADTQYF
-	TRBV30	TRBJ1-1	-	TGTGCCTGGGCCCCTTCGAGCACTGAAGCTTTCTTT	CAWAPSSTEAFF
TRBD2	TRBV3-1/TRBV3-2	TRBJ2-3	-	TGTGCCAGCAGCCACACTAGCGGGGGGTCCACAGATACGCAGTATTTT	CASSHTSGGSTDTQYF
TRBD1	TRBV3-1/TRBV3-2	TRBJ1-6	-	TGTGCCAGCAGCCAAGATTGGACAGGGAAGGCCCCCCTCCACTTT	CASSQDWTGKAPLHF
-	TRBV7-9	TRBJ1-2	-	TGTGCCAGCAGCCCACAGGCGGGAGCTAACTATGGCTACACCTTC	CASSPQAGANYGYTF
TRBD1	TRBV4-1	TRBJ1-1	once	TGCGCCAGCAGCCAGGGGGGACAGGGGGATGTTGAAGCTTTCTTT	CASSQGGQGDVEAFF
TRBD1	TRBV5-1	TRBJ1-1	-	TGCGCCAGCAGCTTGGAGGGACAGGGTTTCACTGAAGCTTTCTTT	CASSLEGQGFTEAFF